The 25 T cell receptor beta chains reported below all come from one sample, sequenced in a study of beta chain features in type 1 diabetes. Points from the study as a whole: In every one of the four CD4+ subsets, TCRB CDR3s were moderately but significantly shorter in Type 1 diabetes patients.

No antigen has been identified for these receptors. As every portion of the isolated RNA was reverse transcribed, the sequencing read expressed TCRB transcripts. TCRdb's table, derived via immunoSEQ multiplex PCR, lists solely in-frame clones and lacks some. The sample includes 50,000 or so clones, roughly 39% of them seen just once. The specimen was Tregs from blood. These receptors were collected from a man aged 30 to 45 with type 1 diabetes.

This clone has more than one count but fewer than ten. V is TRBV18 and J is TRBJ2-2; TRBD1 matches at 7 bases. Germline loops: CDR1 KGHSH, CDR2 LQKENI. This CDR3 region has 17 residues. The V and J ends lost 6 bases and 4 bases, in that order; junction bases with no gene match: 14. CDR3 loop: CASSPVARQGFTGELFF. CDR3 bases: TGTGCCAGCTCTCCCGTTGCGAGACAGGGATTCACCGGGGAGCTGTTTTTT. The variable domain in full, completed from reference TRBV18 and TRBJ2-2, reads NAGVMQNPRHLVRRRGQEARLRCSPMKGHSHVYWYRQLPEEGLKFMVYLQKENIIDESGMPKERFSAEFPKEGPSILRIQQVVRGDSAAYFCASSPVARQGFTGELFFGEGSRLTVL.

The chain combines TRBV28 with TRBJ2-7; 7 positions agree with TRBD2. CDR1 is MDHEN, CDR2 SYDVKM, per germline. The V segment lost 4 bases and the J segment 2 bases; nucleotides outside the gene matches: 8. The CDR3 consists of 15 residues. For the CDR3, the DNA is TGTGCCAGCAGTTCCTACGGGGGGACTACCTACGAGCAGTACTTC. Its protein is CASSSYGGTTYEQYF.

This chain uses TRBV7-2 with TRBJ2-7, with 8 bases lining up with TRBD2. The length of the CDR3 is 15 residues. The trim removed 3 bases at V and 1 base at J, leaving 5 bases unmatched. Germline V CDR1 and CDR2: SGHTA, FQGNSA. CDR3 sequence reads: CASSLGLVASYEQYF. The CDR3 region has the DNA TGTGCCAGCAGCTTGGGACTAGTTGCATCCTACGAGCAGTACTTC.

This clone was counted between two and nine times. This chain joins TRBV19 and TRBJ2-6; TRBD1 agrees at 8 bases. The CDR3 runs to 15 residues. The junction had 9 bases not matched to a gene; V was cut back by 10 bases and J by 4 bases. In germline, CDR1 is LNHDA, CDR2 SQIVND (reference sequence). CDR3 protein: CATNQGARGANVLTF. The CDR3 region has the DNA TGTGCCACTAACCAGGGGGCGCGGGGGGCCAACGTCCTGACTTTC.

This rearrangement joins TRBV5-1 to TRBJ2-2; D gene uncertain. Between the trimmed V and J ends, which lost 0 bases and 1 base, there was a span of 10 bases. Germline assignment: CDR1 SGHRS and CDR2 YFSETQ. The CDR3 spans 16 residues. The CDR3, as DNA: TGCGCCAGCAGCTTGGCGGTCATTGAGAACACCGGGGAGCTGTTTTTT. Protein: CASSLAVIENTGELFF.

Only a few counts were recorded for this clone. The chain couples TRBV20-1 to TRBJ1-2; 7 bases match TRBD1. The CDR3 contains 11 residues. V trimming: 4 bases; J trimming: 6 bases; junction bases outside the gene matches: 2. Germline lookup yields CDR1 DFQATT and CDR2 SNEGSKA (reference sequence). The chain's CDR3 is CSATGGNGYTF. CDR3 coding DNA: TGCAGTGCTACAGGGGGAAATGGCTACACCTTC.

The chain joins TRBV2 to TRBJ1-5, with D perhaps matching TRBD1 (6 bases). The CDR3 extends over 15 amino acids. CDR1 and CDR2 (germline): SNHLY, FYNNEI. The V gene lost 0 bases and the J gene lost 5 bases, with 11 bases spanning the gap. The CDR3 sequence is CASSEAQGPYQPQHF. The CDR3, as DNA: TGTGCCAGCAGTGAAGCGCAGGGGCCTTATCAGCCCCAGCATTTT.

The sample holds one count of this clone. J is TRBJ2-5 and V is TRBV7-9; 11 positions agree with TRBD2. Germline V lookup: CDR1 SEHNR, CDR2 FQNEAQ (reference sequence). Trimming at V came to 7 bases and at J to 5 bases, leaving 3 bases not matched to a gene. The CDR3 contains 13 residues. The CDR3 region is CASIPSGRETQYF. CDR3 bases: TGTGCCAGCATCCCTAGCGGGAGGGAGACCCAGTACTTC.

V and J are TRBV5-1 and TRBJ1-6; the D is unclear. Germline CDR1 is SGHRS and CDR2 is YFSETQ. The CDR3 runs 19 residues. V lost 0 bases and J 1 base, leaving 17 bases between the germline ends. The CDR3 protein is CASSLDGGVAGSYNSPLHF. The CDR3 DNA is TGCGCCAGCAGCTTGGACGGAGGTGTTGCGGGGTCCTATAATTCACCCCTCCACTTT.

V and J are TRBV7-9 and TRBJ1-5, with TRBD1 identical over 7 bases. V trimming: 5 bases; J trimming: 5 bases; junction bases outside the gene matches: 3. The CDR3 covers 13 residues. Germline V gene lookup returns CDR1 SEHNR and CDR2 FQNEAQ (reference sequence). The DNA of the CDR3 is TGTGCCAGCAGCCTCGACAGGGATCAGCCCCAGCATTTT. Amino acids: CASSLDRDQPQHF.

This clone was found a few times. V usage is TRBV28 and J usage is TRBJ1-5; D not resolved. V dropped 7 bases and J dropped 1 base, with 11 bases sitting between them. The V gene's germline CDR1 is MDHEN and CDR2 SYDVKM. This CDR3 has 14 residues. The CDR3 loop reads CASNTHLSNQPQHF. CDR3 DNA sequence: TGTGCCAGCAATACCCACCTAAGCAATCAGCCCCAGCATTTT.

This clone was counted a few times. CDR3 loop: CASSSRFKSGRVYEQYF. CDR3 DNA sequence: TGTGCCAGCAGCTCCCGTTTTAAAAGCGGGAGGGTATACGAGCAGTACTTC. The chain couples TRBV7-2 to TRBJ2-7; 10 nucleotides match TRBD2. Germline assignment: CDR1 SGHTA and CDR2 FQGNSA. This CDR3 is built from 17 residues. J gave up 4 bases and V 4 bases, and 13 bases lay outside the gene matches.

This clone came up a few times. This chain links TRBV7-2 with TRBJ1-3; D is unresolved. CDR3 length: 15 residues. CDR1 and CDR2 (germline): SGHTA, FQGNSA. V lost 6 bases and J lost 0, with 12 bases in between. The CDR3 DNA reads as TGTGCCAGCAGTCTGACACCATTCTCTGGAAACACCATATATTTT. The encoded protein is CASSLTPFSGNTIYF.

CDR3: CSVLREAGGGNYGYTF. The CDR3 bases are TGCAGCGTCCTAAGGGAAGCAGGGGGCGGTAACTATGGCTACACCTTC. The chain employs TRBV29-1 and TRBJ1-2; 8 bases line up with TRBD1. The CDR3 is 16 amino acids. The junction had 13 bases not matched to a gene; V was cut back by 6 bases and J by 1 base. Germline CDR1 reads SQVTM; CDR2 reads ANQGSEA.

The rearrangement joins TRBV19 to TRBJ1-2, with unresolved D. Germline CDR1 reads LNHDA; CDR2 reads SQIVND (reference sequence). This CDR3 contains 13 residues. Trimming left V 7 bases short and J 8 bases short, with 17 bases between. Here the CDR3 DNA reads TGTGCCAGTACCGAAGACCCCTTGGGCGGCTACACCTTC. Protein: CASTEDPLGGYTF.

The chain employs TRBV11-3 and TRBJ2-3; tentatively, D is TRBD2 (6 bases). This CDR3 is built from 15 residues. Deletions cut 6 bases from V and 3 bases from J, with 16 bases between. CDR1 and CDR2 (germline): SGHNT, YENEEA. The CDR3 is CASSNGAGLTDTQYF. CDR3 sequence (DNA): TGTGCCAGCAGTAACGGCGCGGGGTTGACAGATACGCAGTATTTT.

The genes are TRBV5-1 and TRBJ2-2, with TRBD1 matching over 7 bases. The V and J ends lost 2 bases and 6 bases, in that order; junction bases with no gene match: 1. Germline assignment: CDR1 SGHRS and CDR2 YFSETQ. The CDR3 runs to 13 residues. The CDR3 DNA reads TGCGCCAGCAGCTTTCAGGGGGCCGGGGAGCTGTTTTTT. Residues: CASSFQGAGELFF. The full variable domain, completed using reference TRBV5-1 and TRBJ2-2, is KAGVTQTPRYLIKTRGQQVTLSCSPISGHRSVSWYQQTPGQGLQFLFEYFSETQRNKGNFPGRFSGRQFSNSRSEMNVSTLELGDSALYLCASSFQGAGELFFGEGSRLTVL.

The rearrangement joins TRBV6-6 to TRBJ1-4, with 7 nucleotides matching TRBD1. V lost 6 bases to trimming and J lost 7 bases; unmatched junction nucleotides: 8. The CDR3 totals 14 residues. CDR1 is MNHNY, CDR2 SVGAGI, per germline (reference sequence). The CDR3 protein is CASRSAAGGEKLFF. The CDR3 coding sequence is TGTGCCAGCAGAAGCGCGGCAGGGGGTGAAAAACTGTTTTTT.

This clone came up a few times. The chain combines TRBV5-1 with TRBJ1-1, with 9 bases fitting TRBD1. CDR1 and CDR2 (germline): SGHRS, YFSETQ. The CDR3 is 15 amino acids. Unmatched junction bases numbered 7, after V lost 2 bases and J lost 5 bases. The CDR3 is CASSLGTGIMTEAFF. The CDR3 coding sequence is TGCGCCAGCAGCTTAGGGACAGGGATTATGACTGAAGCTTTCTTT. Full variable domain (missing parts from reference TRBV5-1 and TRBJ1-1): KAGVTQTPRYLIKTRGQQVTLSCSPISGHRSVSWYQQTPGQGLQFLFEYFSETQRNKGNFPGRFSGRQFSNSRSEMNVSTLELGDSALYLCASSLGTGIMTEAFFGQGTRLTVV.

The chain joins TRBV23-1 to TRBJ2-2, with 7 bases lining up with TRBD1. TRBV23-1 is an ORF for which the function is uncertain. Unmatched junction bases numbered 5, after V lost 3 bases and J lost 1 base. This CDR3 comprises 16 residues. The CDR3 reads CASSQMDRRNTGELFF. For the CDR3, the DNA is TGCGCCAGCAGTCAGATGGACAGGAGGAACACCGGGGAGCTGTTTTTT.

The rearrangement joins TRBV9 to TRBJ2-5; 8 bases match TRBD2. This CDR3 region has 15 residues. Germline CDR1 is SGDLS and CDR2 is YYNGEE. After removal of 3 bases from V and 0 bases from J, the junction contained 4 bases not matched to a gene. This CDR3 reads CASSARGGYQETQYF. DNA of the CDR3: TGTGCCAGCAGCGCACGGGGGGGGTACCAAGAGACCCAGTACTTC.

The V gene is TRBV7-9, the J gene TRBJ2-7, with a weak D call TRBD2 (5 bases). The germline V gene has CDR1 SEHNR and CDR2 FQNEAQ (reference sequence). The length of the CDR3 is 12 residues. With 7 bases removed from V and 8 bases from J, the gap between germline ends came to 15 bases. The CDR3: CASTKEGSKQYF. The CDR3 bases are TGTGCCAGCACCAAAGAGGGCTCCAAGCAGTACTTC. The whole variable domain, filled in from reference TRBV7-9 and TRBJ2-7, reads DTGVSQNPRHKITKRGQNVTFRCDPISEHNRLYWYRQTLGQGPEFLTYFQNEAQLEKSRLLSDRFSAERPKGSFSTLEIQRTEQGDSAMYLCASTKEGSKQYFGPGTRLTVT.

The DNA of the CDR3 is TGTGCCAGCAGCTTAAACTTCAATAGCAATCAGCCCCAGCATTTT. It encodes CASSLNFNSNQPQHF. This sequence joins TRBV7-2 and TRBJ1-5; D uncertain. Deletions cut 2 bases from V and 0 bases from J, with 8 bases between. The CDR3 is made up of 15 amino acids. Germline V lookup: CDR1 SGHTA, CDR2 FQGNSA.

The genes are TRBV29-1 and TRBJ2-7; 9 positions agree with TRBD2. This CDR3 is built from 15 residues. Looked up from germline, CDR1 is SQVTM and CDR2 is ANQGSEA. With 0 bases clipped from V and 2 bases from J, the junction kept 5 bases outside the gene matches. CDR3: CSVEDPTSGAYEQYF. The CDR3 DNA sequence: TGCAGCGTTGAAGATCCGACTAGCGGTGCCTACGAGCAGTACTTC.

The chain combines TRBV6-1 with TRBJ1-2, with TRBD1 identical over 9 bases. The J segment lost 5 bases and the V segment lost 2 bases, leaving 12 bases of the junction unmatched. The CDR3 is 17 residues long. Per the germline V gene, CDR1 is MNHNS and CDR2 is SASEGT. The CDR3 protein is CASSETVRGTGKYGYTF. The CDR3 DNA reads as TGTGCCAGCAGTGAAACGGTCCGGGGGACAGGGAAATATGGCTACACCTTC.